The present T cell receptor beta chain was sequenced within a study of blood T cell repertoires in COVID-19. Study context: Whether acute or convalescent, the COVID-19 samples came from the United States, Italy and Spain. PBMCs, B-cell-depleted T cells, or T cells were the source of the cDNA or gDNA that made up the material.

How the authors handled the data: Amplification of reference gene primers provided the estimated nucleated cell counts. Clones were read by immunoSEQ multiplex PCR, and TCRdb kept only the in-frame ones, dropping some. That table supplies the V and J calls and clone size; D and trimming were determined from the DNA. The sample shows fewer than 65,000 clones, under 95% of them seen only once. CDR1 LNHDA and CDR2 SQIVND come from the germline V gene (reference sequence). V gave up 5 bases and J gave up 1 base, with 11 bases separating them. CDR3 length equals 14 residues. The source is a man aged 50-59 years with acute or convalescent COVID-19. The chain carries TRBV19 and TRBJ2-5; tentatively, D is TRBD1 (6 bases). The specimen sequenced was peripheral blood. In nucleotides, the CDR3 is TGTGCCAGTAGTGTACAGGGATCCCAAGAGACCCAGTACTTC. Protein sequence: CASSVQGSQETQYF.